The entry below gives a single T cell receptor beta chain sequence along with its context. Participants were placed into cohorts based on the clinical history they reported. Recovered Cohort 3 donors showed two negative PCRs, clearance, or symptom resolution. Some clones are missing from TCRdb's copy, which holds only in-frame ones; the method was immunoSEQ multiplex PCR. The sample includes 170,000 or so clones, approximately 85% of them seen just once. The CDR3 spans 15 residues. V lost 1 base, J lost 2 bases, and 11 bases lay in between. Germline CDR1 reads LNHDA; CDR2 reads SQIVND (reference sequence). The sample originates from a study of blood T cell repertoires in COVID-19.

The gene calls are TRBV19 and TRBJ1-2; tentatively, D is TRBD1 (5 bases). The sequenced material came from PBMCs or T cells enriched from blood (not recorded which). This clonotype originated in a man aged 40-49 years who had recovered from COVID-19. The CDR3 reads CASSIVQARNYGYTF. The CDR3 region has the DNA TGTGCCAGTAGTATAGTACAGGCTCGGAACTATGGCTACACCTTC.